The rows below give T cell receptor beta chains drawn from one sample of a study of shared clonotypes between healthy human individuals. Sequencing was performed with immunoSEQ multiplex PCR; in TCRdb, only in-frame clones are kept and a portion is missing. This table holds millions of clones, approximately 95% found once. The material sequenced was naive CD4+ T cells from PBMCs. These receptors all stem from a man aged 18-30 years in good health. Some clones in this sample may be carry-over from other donors' samples. The conserved cysteine and the conserved F or W are not part of the CDR3 here. Each record gives: V gene, CDR3 protein.

>TRBV28
ASRARQGSNYGYT
>TRBV7-3
ASSHRDGIGGYT
>TRBV6-6
ASSQGGGLFTDTQY
>TRBV5-4
ASSLPGRANTEAF
>TRBV5-1
ASTLTPTGTGNEEQY
>TRBV28
ASSSHQLAKNIQY
>TRBV5-1
ASFKPQH
>TRBV19
ASSLATGGGNTEAF
>TRBV29-1
SGGPGGSYEQY
>TRBV27
ASSFVSGRAITGELF
>TRBV11-2
ASSLIREGYTGELF
>TRBV5-4
ASSFPRGGKNIQY
>TRBV27
ASSPSSTGGLYGYT
>TRBV5-6
ASSRQTKHTQY
>TRBV28
ASSNRGQGNQPQH
>TRBV28
ASSTPGVGTDTQY
>TRBV7-2
ASSYPKGGTNEKLF
>TRBV19
ASSKGGVRTYEQY
>TRBV19
ASSSGTQQRYNEQF
>TRBV5-4
ASSLPSSRSGRAVETQY
>TRBV6-1
ASCTRLPSNQPQH
>TRBV19
ASSMTGQPSTYEQY
>TRBV19
ASSIGGHSRGETQY
>TRBV27
ASSPQTSGRIKYEQY
>TRBV5-6
ASSSASVQVPYEQY
>TRBV6-5
ASSSRSGSSYNEQF
>TRBV7-9
ASSPLNTGELF
>TRBV5-5
ASSSGTGDNQPQH
>TRBV27
ASRRNGRDYGYT
>TRBV7-2
ASSPFRYSGNTIY
>TRBV5-1
ASSRDISPGGANVLT
>TRBV28
ASNSGRGETQY
>TRBV5-1
ASSLAGTRQETQY
>TRBV9
ASSVGGRANEQY
>TRBV6-1
ASTQGVWNTGELF
>TRBV5-4
ASSLRGTDTQY
>TRBV7-2
ASSLGLATDTQY
>TRBV5-4
ASTVANSQETQY
>TRBV5-1
ASSPRGGKNEKLF
>TRBV5-1
ASSVYSGNTIY
>TRBV5-4
ASSNRGYEQY
>TRBV14
ASSQDLIFGSNTEAF
>TRBV6-1
ASSEQGGGSEQY
>TRBV19
ASSSPRGQRATDTQY
>TRBV15
ATSRTNRDEKLF